The present TCR beta chain was sequenced within a study of Ad26.COV2.S vaccination and SARS-CoV-2 variants (dated by TCRdb to the early 2020s). Describing the broader study: Donors in the vaccine arm were drawn from COV1001, a phase I-IIa trial of Ad26.COV2.S in healthy adults that was multicentre, randomized, double-blind and placebo-controlled. Throughout the experiments and outcome assessment, investigators stayed blinded to trial group allocation. Sequencing of the TCRbeta repertoire served to evaluate the specificity and breadth of SARS-CoV-2-reactive T cell receptors following Ad26.COV2.S vaccination. Ad26.COV2.S was administered intramuscularly at 5 x 10^10 or 1 x 10^11 viral particles, either as a single shot or as two shots given 56 days apart. The TCR-sequenced set comprised approximately 30 samples: some 20 Ad26.COV2.S vaccine recipients, 5 placebo recipients and 8 SARS-CoV-2 convalescent individuals. Trial participants were randomized into five groups of five: low-dose or high-dose Ad26.COV2.S given once or twice, or placebo on both occasions.

The full study reports these points: Substantial breadth of spike-specific CD8+ and CD4+ T cell responses was reported after vaccination. Ad26.COV2.S recipients had higher spike-specific TCR breadth than placebo recipients (P = 0.0014). Comparing responses between vaccine doses or regimens was not something the study was powered to do. Comparable non-spike TCR breadth was observed between vaccine and placebo recipients, consistent with only spike being contained in the vaccine. According to the authors, total T cell responses may have been underestimated by the TCR breadth and depth analyses.

The immunoSEQ Assay was the method used to sequence TCRbeta CDR3 regions. After extraction, genomic DNA underwent amplification by bias-controlled multiplex PCR, followed by high-throughput sequencing. As for the authors' bioinformatics: To quantify the absolute abundance of every unique TCRbeta CDR3 region, sequences were collapsed and filtered. T cell fraction was estimated by normalizing TCRbeta template counts to usable DNA, with usable DNA measured through amplification of reference genes found in all nucleated cells. Repertoire TCRs were annotated as SARS-CoV-2-specific by exact matching of V gene, CDR3 amino acid sequence and J gene to a known reactive TCR set. The reference SARS-CoV-2 TCR set came from MIRA and was filtered for enrichment in COVID-19-positive ImmuneCODE repertoires, removing public or cross-reactive TCRs. Drawing on the MIRA antigens, annotated TCRs were analysed further at the level of specific ORF or position within ORF. Depth was the summed frequency of annotated unique rearrangements, while breadth was defined as annotated unique rearrangements over total unique productive rearrangements. TCR breadth was compared between groups using two-sided Wilcoxon rank-sum tests. Entries here come from immuneACCESS through TCRdb and include only in-frame sequences with V and J called. Some clones fail to appear in such tables; in the studies checked, an unresolved V gene covers under half of the shortfall, and the cause of the remainder is unknown. From that table come the V and J calls and clone size; the DNA was used to work out D and trimming. This sample has 430,000 or so clones in its table, and roughly nine tenths of those were observed once. Over 2.5% of the sample goes to the ten largest clones.

Notes on this clone: Which antigen it targets is not known. Per-base quality was not reported, and no clone a single base away is much larger than it.

The treatment or condition label, as the study defines it: 19 received Ad26.COV2.S at low or high dose, single or two shots; a few received placebo; per-sample allocation not given. Repertoires of vaccine and placebo recipients were sequenced from samples taken on day 63 after the first injection. In Cohort 1b, roughly 26 adults aged 18-55 years were enrolled at a single site in Boston, USA, between 29 July and 7 August 2020. As a vaccine, Ad26.COV2.S was a replication-incompetent adenovirus type 26 vector that expressed a prefusion-stabilized SARS-CoV-2 spike protein derived from the original Wuhan strain. Inclusive of the bounding cysteine and phenylalanine, the CDR3 is 12 residues long. The only DNA kept is the CDR3, 36 bases in frame from the first base. The germline ends are 6 bases apart after V is trimmed by 1 base and J by 5 bases. For CDR1 and CDR2, the germline V gene (reference sequence) lists SGHNT and YYREEE.

The sequence derives from a person between 18 and 65 years old who received the Ad26.COV2.S COVID-19 vaccine or a placebo. The chain is made from TRBV5-4 and TRBJ2-5, with the D gene not clear enough to name. The sequences come from peripheral blood, collected in a trial of Ad26.COV2.S vaccine versus placebo. The bases read TGTGCCAGCAGCTTGATTGGGGAGACCCAGTACTTC. Translation gives CASSLIGETQYF.